These 18 T cell receptor beta chains came from one sample sequenced in a study of blood T cell repertoires in COVID-19. Using immunoSEQ multiplex PCR, the repertoire was profiled, and TCRdb retains in-frame clones only, with some absent. Here the sample spans 90,000 or so clones, more than 70% being singletons. Specimen: peripheral blood. The receptors stem from a man in his fifties or sixties with acute or convalescent COVID-19.

The chain combines TRBV9 with TRBJ2-1, with TRBD2 matching over 10 bases. From germline, CDR1 is SGDLS and CDR2 YYNGEE. This CDR3 region has 16 residues. The V segment lost 4 bases and the J segment 6 bases; nucleotides outside the gene matches: 10. In DNA form, the CDR3 reads TGTGCCAGCAGCTCTAAGCTAGCGGGGGTCACCAATGAGCAGTTCTTC. It yields the protein CASSSKLAGVTNEQFF.

The chain links TRBV3-1 (or the pseudogene TRBV3-2) to TRBJ2-1, with D possibly matching TRBD1 (5 bases). Germline V lookup: CDR1 LGHDT, CDR2 YNNKEL (reference sequence). Trimming removed 1 base at V and 1 base at J, with 8 bases between. The CDR3 is made up of 15 amino acids. CDR3 amino acids: CASSQAGSSYNEQFF. The DNA for the CDR3 is TGTGCCAGCAGCCAAGCAGGGTCATCCTACAATGAGCAGTTCTTC.

The V call is TRBV13, the J call TRBJ2-2, with D possibly TRBD2 on 7 matching bases. V was clipped by 4 bases and J by 3 bases, with 15 bases between them. This CDR3 contains 16 residues. Germline values: CDR1 PRHDT, CDR2 FYEKMQ (reference sequence). The DNA for the CDR3 is TGTGCCAGCAGCTCCTGGGAGGGGGACTACACCGGGGAGCTGTTTTTT. Protein: CASSSWEGDYTGELFF.

A few counts support this clone. This chain uses TRBV4-1 with TRBJ1-2, with 7 positions matching TRBD1. The CDR3 totals 15 residues. V shed 3 bases, J shed 9 bases, and the junction held 13 bases outside the gene matches. Germline CDR1 and CDR2: MGHRA and YSYEKL. CDR3 region: CASSQLTGPNRSYTF. The CDR3 DNA follows: TGCGCCAGCAGCCAGTTGACAGGGCCCAACCGGAGCTACACCTTC.

This clone came up once. The chain combines TRBV19 with TRBJ2-3, with 7 bases fitting TRBD1. In germline, CDR1 is LNHDA, CDR2 SQIVND (reference sequence). This CDR3 is built from 14 residues. V gave up 6 bases and J gave up 2 bases; unmatched junction bases: 5. This chain's CDR3 is CASRGQGVTDTQYF. DNA for the CDR3: TGTGCCAGTAGAGGGCAGGGGGTCACAGATACGCAGTATTTT. Together with reference TRBV19 and TRBJ2-3, the CDR3 gives the full variable domain: DGGITQSPKYLFRKEGQNVTLSCEQNLNHDAMYWYRQDPGQGLRLIYYSQIVNDFQKGDIAEGYSVSREKKESFPLTVTSAQKNPTAFYLCASRGQGVTDTQYFGPGTRLTVL.

CDR3 amino acids: CASSTGTHQPQHF. The CDR3 DNA sequence: TGCGCCAGCAGCACCGGGACACATCAGCCCCAGCATTTT. This chain joins TRBV10-1 and TRBJ1-5; weak D call: TRBD1 (6 bases). CDR1 and CDR2 (germline): WNHNN, SYGVQD (reference sequence). V was shortened by 6 bases and J by 5 bases, with 11 bases between the two germline ends. The CDR3 sequence is 13 residues long.

The rearrangement links TRBV20-1 to TRBJ2-5; 7 nucleotides line up with TRBD1. V lost 3 bases and J lost 5; bases outside the gene matches: 9. The CDR3 totals 14 residues. The V gene's germline CDR1 is DFQATT and CDR2 SNEGSKA (reference sequence). CDR3 sequence reads: CSASPPQGQETQYF. DNA of the CDR3: TGCAGTGCTAGTCCGCCACAGGGACAGGAGACCCAGTACTTC.

The V and J genes are TRBV7-2 and TRBJ2-5; 11 bases are shared with TRBD2. The CDR3 is 17 amino acids. Germline trimming cut 4 bases from V and 5 bases from J; bases unmatched to any gene: 12. The germline V gene has CDR1 SGHTA and CDR2 FQGNSA. The CDR3 region has the DNA TGTGCCAGCAGCTCGAAGCGGGGACTAGCGGTGGCGGAGACCCAGTACTTC. This translates into CASSSKRGLAVAETQYF.

V and J are TRBV19 and TRBJ1-5; D gene unclear. This CDR3 has 13 residues. V was cut by 0 bases and J by 5 bases, with 5 bases left in between. Germline CDR1 and CDR2: LNHDA and SQIVND (reference sequence). CDR3 in amino acids: CASSIDRDQPQHF. The CDR3 DNA sequence: TGTGCCAGTAGTATAGACCGGGATCAGCCCCAGCATTTT.

The CDR3 region is CASSLEGRGRYEQYF. In nucleotides, the CDR3 is TGCGCCAGCAGCTTGGAGGGCAGGGGGCGATACGAGCAGTACTTC. The chain combines TRBV5-1 with TRBJ2-7; 8 bases line up with TRBD1. Trimming took 0 bases from V and 4 from J; bases not matched to a gene: 6. Germline CDR1 SGHRS, CDR2 YFSETQ. This CDR3 comprises 15 residues.

V and J are TRBV2 and TRBJ2-5, with D perhaps matching TRBD1 (6 bases). V dropped 4 bases and J dropped 5 bases, with 20 bases sitting between them. There are 16 residues in the CDR3. Germline CDR1 SNHLY, CDR2 FYNNEI. CDR3 in amino acids: CASSGPSGSTGETQYF. The DNA for the CDR3 is TGTGCCAGCAGTGGGCCCTCTGGCAGCACAGGGGAGACCCAGTACTTC.

The V and J genes are TRBV9 and TRBJ1-4; D is unclear. The CDR3 loop spans 15 amino acids. V lost 4 bases and J 0 bases, leaving 10 bases between the germline ends. From germline, CDR1 is SGDLS and CDR2 YYNGEE. CDR3 sequence: CASSPELATNEKLFF. As DNA, the CDR3 is TGTGCCAGCAGCCCCGAGTTGGCAACTAATGAAAAACTGTTTTTT.

The chain carries TRBV9 and TRBJ1-3, with D possibly matching TRBD1 (5 bases). V was trimmed by 3 bases and J by 4 bases, leaving 8 bases between them. Germline-derived CDR1 and CDR2 are SGDLS and YYNGEE. The CDR3 totals 13 residues. CDR3 sequence: CASSESGGNTIYF. Here the CDR3 DNA reads TGTGCCAGCAGCGAATCAGGGGGAAACACCATATATTTT.

This chain uses TRBV19 with TRBJ2-2; D is perhaps TRBD1 (6 bases). The CDR3 consists of 16 residues. Germline V gene lookup returns CDR1 LNHDA and CDR2 SQIVND (reference sequence). The V gene lost 5 bases and the J gene lost 3 bases, with 16 bases spanning the gap. This CDR3 reads CASSLFITGHTGELFF. CDR3 nucleotides: TGTGCCAGTAGTCTCTTCATCACAGGGCACACCGGGGAGCTGTTTTTT.

The V and J genes are TRBV19 and TRBJ1-5, with D possibly matching TRBD1 (6 bases). CDR1 is LNHDA, CDR2 SQIVND, per germline (reference sequence). The CDR3 length is 16 residues. V dropped 5 bases and J dropped 2 bases, with 16 bases sitting between them. CDR3 coding DNA: TGTGCCAGTAGTGATGGTGGCCACAGGGGCAATCAGCCCCAGCATTTT. It translates to CASSDGGHRGNQPQHF.

The chain has TRBV27 and TRBJ2-3, with 7 bases matching TRBD2. The CDR3 has 15 amino acids. Germline V CDR1 and CDR2: MNHEY, SMNVEV (reference sequence). Germline trimming cut 5 bases from V and 5 bases from J; bases unmatched to any gene: 10. CDR3 sequence reads: CASSPSRGVVDTQYF. The CDR3 nucleotides read TGTGCCAGCAGTCCTTCTCGGGGGGTGGTAGATACGCAGTATTTT.

The rearrangement links TRBV27 to TRBJ1-2; 9 bases agree with TRBD1. CDR1 is MNHEY and CDR2 is SMNVEV in the germline V gene (reference sequence). The CDR3 has 15 amino acids. V trimming: 4 bases; J trimming: 5 bases; junction bases outside the gene matches: 8. The CDR3 sequence: CASSSGTGTLYGYTF. CDR3 DNA: TGTGCCAGCAGTTCCGGGACAGGGACGCTATATGGCTACACCTTC.

The chain links TRBV6-4 to TRBJ1-2; possible D gene TRBD1, 6 bases. The ends were cut back, 8 bases at V and 12 bases at J, with 34 bases in the middle. The germline gives CDR1 MRHNA, CDR2 SNTAGT. The CDR3 totals 17 residues. The CDR3 spells CASPAGPVVPGHRKHTF. CDR3 nucleotides: TGTGCCAGCCCAGCTGGCCCGGTTGTACCGGGACACCGCAAGCACACCTTC.